This TCR beta chain stems from a study of T cells in localized non-small cell lung cancer. Study-level points and caveats: Higher blood T cell density tracked longer overall survival.

Details on this clone: Its antigen remains unidentified.

Here immunoSEQ multiplex PCR was the method, and the copy in TCRdb shows in-frame clones only, minus some. The sample comprises some 52,000 clones, less than 85% of which are singletons, and about 4.7% rests with the top ten. V was clipped by 5 bases and J by 4 bases, with 6 bases between them. The CDR3 loop spans 12 amino acids. Germline lookup yields CDR1 SEHNR and CDR2 FQNEAQ (reference sequence). V is TRBV7-9 and J is TRBJ1-5, with D hard to call. This clonotype was obtained from a woman aged 40 to 75 with stage II lung adenocarcinoma. The source material was PBMCs, sampled before any cancer treatment. CDR3 sequence (DNA): TGTGCCAGCAGCCAACAAAATCAGCCCCAGCATTTT. It specifies CASSQQNQPQHF.